This is a list of T cell receptor beta chains from one sample in a study of vaccination and CD4 T cells after COVID-19. No cognate antigen is known for these TCRs. A single record per CDR3 protein comes from TCRdb applying MiXCR to the PCR reads. This sample yields about 4,000 distinct CDR3 sequences, of which roughly 78% are seen a single time; roughly 35% belongs to the top ten. The specimen sequenced was CD4+ T cells from blood, cultured in vitro. The receptors originated from a human donor in good health. CDR3s include the opening cysteine and the closing phenylalanine or tryptophan. A D gene is named only where the DNA matches it firmly. Size is omitted from some rows. Given values are once, few, many or a class for expanded clones.

V	J	length	D	size	CDR3	DNA
TRBV20-1	TRBJ2-1	14	-	once	CSASKGGAYNEQFF	TGCAGTGCTAGTAAGGGGGGGGCGTACAATGAGCAGTTCTTC
TRBV4-2	TRBJ2-6	17	-	few	CASSQDQAGTGANVLTF	TGTGCCAGCAGCCAAGATCAGGCGGGAACTGGGGCCAACGTCCTGACTTTC
TRBV7-2	TRBJ1-5	15	-	once	CASSLQQGRNQPQHF	TGTGCCAGCAGCTTACAGCAGGGGCGCAATCAGCCCCAGCATTTT
TRBV21-1	TRBJ2-5	15	-	-	CASSKPLAGQETQYF	TGTGCCAGCAGCAAGCCACTAGCGGGACAAGAGACCCAGTACTTC
TRBV28	TRBJ2-2	14	-	-	CASRERGNTGELFF	TGTGCCAGCAGAGAGAGAGGGAACACCGGGGAGCTGTTTTTT
TRBV12-3/TRBV12-4	TRBJ2-5	13	-	-	CASRRRGGGLQYF	TGTGCCAGCAGACGGAGAGGGGGAGGCCTCCAGTACTTC
TRBV12-3/TRBV12-4	TRBJ2-7	14	TRBD1	-	CASSPQGIRYEQYF	TGTGCCAGCAGTCCACAGGGGATAAGGTACGAGCAGTACTTC
TRBV6-2/TRBV6-3	TRBJ1-2	13	-	few	CASSLLSTYGYTF	TGTGCCAGCAGCCTCCTTTCGACCTATGGCTACACCTTC
TRBV7-9	TRBJ1-4	14	-	-	CASSLEAGRGKLFF	TGTGCCAGCAGCTTAGAGGCGGGGCGTGGAAAACTGTTTTTT
TRBV20-1	TRBJ1-6	17	-	-	CSARDLAGPGFGSPLHF	TGCAGTGCTAGAGATCTGGCAGGGCCAGGGTTTGGTTCACCCCTCCACTTT
TRBV19	TRBJ2-1	15	TRBD2	once	CASSVSRGGGNEQFF	TGTGCCAGTTCGGTCTCGCGGGGGGGCGGGAATGAGCAGTTCTTC
TRBV28	TRBJ1-5	16	-	-	CASSLYWDAPYQPQHF	TGTGCCAGCAGTTTATATTGGGATGCGCCCTATCAGCCCCAGCATTTT
TRBV6-2/TRBV6-3	TRBJ2-7	14	-	-	CASSYSGVDYEQYF	TGTGCCAGCAGTTACTCAGGAGTGGACTACGAGCAGTACTTC
TRBV6-1	TRBJ1-4	13	-	-	CASSRDSFGKLFF	TGTGCCAGCAGTCGCGACAGCTTCGGAAAACTGTTTTTT
TRBV20-1	TRBJ2-1	14	TRBD2	-	CSGEREGIYNEQFF	TGCAGTGGGGAGCGGGAGGGAATCTACAATGAGCAGTTCTTC
TRBV6-2/TRBV6-3	TRBJ1-3	13	-	once	CASSHPSGNTIYF	TGTGCCAGCAGTCACCCCTCTGGAAACACCATATATTTT
TRBV6-5	TRBJ1-2	13	-	-	CASSYVGEAGYTF	TGTGCCAGCAGTTACGTAGGGGAGGCTGGCTACACCTTC
TRBV5-4	TRBJ1-2	15	-	-	CASSFGGERSYGYTF	TGTGCCAGCAGCTTCGGAGGGGAGAGGTCCTATGGCTACACCTTC
TRBV6-5	TRBJ1-2	15	-	few	CASSYSRAGNYGYTF	TGTGCCAGCAGTTACTCGCGAGCCGGTAACTATGGCTACACCTTC
TRBV5-1	TRBJ2-1	18	-	few	CASKEGVRPSGLYNEQFF	TGCGCCAGCAAGGAGGGGGTTCGCCCCTCGGGCCTATACAATGAGCAGTTCTTC
TRBV30	TRBJ1-1	13	-	-	CAWSVPSNTEAFF	TGTGCCTGGAGTGTTCCCTCCAACACTGAAGCTTTCTTT
TRBV10-2	TRBJ2-5	18	TRBD2	large	CASSESYGGAGSPETQYF	TGCGCCAGCAGTGAGTCTTACGGGGGGGCAGGAAGTCCGGAGACCCAGTACTTC
TRBV6-5	TRBJ2-3	13	-	-	CASSYSGAATQYF	TGTGCCAGCAGTTACTCAGGGGCGGCGACGCAGTATTTT
TRBV19	TRBJ2-1	15	TRBD2	-	CASSRGGQTYNEQFF	TGTGCCAGTAGTAGGGGGGGTCAAACCTACAATGAGCAGTTCTTC
TRBV20-1	TRBJ1-1	15	TRBD1	-	CSAEVPGQGRTEAFF	TGCAGTGCTGAGGTCCCGGGACAGGGACGGACTGAAGCTTTCTTT
TRBV27	TRBJ2-5	14	-	few	CASSFLGPQETQYF	TGTGCCAGCAGTTTCCTCGGACCCCAAGAGACCCAGTACTTC
TRBV10-1	TRBJ2-2	13	-	-	CATGGSNTGELFF	TGCGCCACCGGAGGATCGAACACCGGGGAGCTGTTTTTT
TRBV11-3	TRBJ2-3	17	TRBD2	-	CASSLGDRLASTDTQYF	TGTGCCAGCAGCTTAGGGGATCGACTAGCATCCACAGATACGCAGTATTTT
TRBV19	TRBJ1-5	15	-	-	CASRPAGADNQPQHF	TGTGCCAGTCGCCCGGCGGGGGCAGACAATCAGCCCCAGCATTTT
TRBV12-3/TRBV12-4	TRBJ1-2	13	-	once	CASRTMAGHGYTF	TGTGCCAGCAGAACTATGGCGGGTCATGGCTACACCTTC
TRBV12-3/TRBV12-4	TRBJ1-1	13	TRBD1	-	CASKGTANTEAFF	TGTGCCAGCAAAGGGACAGCGAACACTGAAGCTTTCTTT